The table lists the clone carrying this T cell receptor beta chain with a few counts. The data belong to a study of beta chain features in type 1 diabetes. Of the isolated RNA, all was reverse transcribed, and so the sequenced material was expressed TCRB transcripts. Sequenced by immunoSEQ multiplex PCR; TCRdb stores in-frame clones only, minus some. The sample lists about 330,000 clones, 11% occurring once. The specimen sequenced was naive CD4+ T cells from blood. This clonotype originated in a woman in her 30s in good health.

CDR3 DNA: TGTGCCTGGAGTACCAGTAGCAATCAGCCCCAGCATTTT. Its protein product is CAWSTSSNQPQHF. The gene calls are TRBV30 and TRBJ1-5; D is uncertain. This CDR3 comprises 13 residues. Looked up from germline, CDR1 is GTSNPN and CDR2 is SVGIG (reference sequence). V gave up 2 bases and J gave up 0 bases, with 5 bases separating them.